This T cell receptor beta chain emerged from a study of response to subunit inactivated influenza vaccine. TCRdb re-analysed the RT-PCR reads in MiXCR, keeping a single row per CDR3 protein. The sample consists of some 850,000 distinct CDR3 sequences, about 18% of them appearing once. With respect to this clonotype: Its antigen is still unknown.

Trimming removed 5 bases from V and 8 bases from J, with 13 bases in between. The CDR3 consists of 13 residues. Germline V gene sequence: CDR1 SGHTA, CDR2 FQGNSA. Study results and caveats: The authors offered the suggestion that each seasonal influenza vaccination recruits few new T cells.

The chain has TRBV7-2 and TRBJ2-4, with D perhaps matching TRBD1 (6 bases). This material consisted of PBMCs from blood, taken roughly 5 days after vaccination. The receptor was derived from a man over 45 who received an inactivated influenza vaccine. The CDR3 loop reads CASSPQGSDIQYF. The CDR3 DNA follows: TGTGCCAGCAGCCCTCAGGGGTCTGACATTCAGTACTTC.